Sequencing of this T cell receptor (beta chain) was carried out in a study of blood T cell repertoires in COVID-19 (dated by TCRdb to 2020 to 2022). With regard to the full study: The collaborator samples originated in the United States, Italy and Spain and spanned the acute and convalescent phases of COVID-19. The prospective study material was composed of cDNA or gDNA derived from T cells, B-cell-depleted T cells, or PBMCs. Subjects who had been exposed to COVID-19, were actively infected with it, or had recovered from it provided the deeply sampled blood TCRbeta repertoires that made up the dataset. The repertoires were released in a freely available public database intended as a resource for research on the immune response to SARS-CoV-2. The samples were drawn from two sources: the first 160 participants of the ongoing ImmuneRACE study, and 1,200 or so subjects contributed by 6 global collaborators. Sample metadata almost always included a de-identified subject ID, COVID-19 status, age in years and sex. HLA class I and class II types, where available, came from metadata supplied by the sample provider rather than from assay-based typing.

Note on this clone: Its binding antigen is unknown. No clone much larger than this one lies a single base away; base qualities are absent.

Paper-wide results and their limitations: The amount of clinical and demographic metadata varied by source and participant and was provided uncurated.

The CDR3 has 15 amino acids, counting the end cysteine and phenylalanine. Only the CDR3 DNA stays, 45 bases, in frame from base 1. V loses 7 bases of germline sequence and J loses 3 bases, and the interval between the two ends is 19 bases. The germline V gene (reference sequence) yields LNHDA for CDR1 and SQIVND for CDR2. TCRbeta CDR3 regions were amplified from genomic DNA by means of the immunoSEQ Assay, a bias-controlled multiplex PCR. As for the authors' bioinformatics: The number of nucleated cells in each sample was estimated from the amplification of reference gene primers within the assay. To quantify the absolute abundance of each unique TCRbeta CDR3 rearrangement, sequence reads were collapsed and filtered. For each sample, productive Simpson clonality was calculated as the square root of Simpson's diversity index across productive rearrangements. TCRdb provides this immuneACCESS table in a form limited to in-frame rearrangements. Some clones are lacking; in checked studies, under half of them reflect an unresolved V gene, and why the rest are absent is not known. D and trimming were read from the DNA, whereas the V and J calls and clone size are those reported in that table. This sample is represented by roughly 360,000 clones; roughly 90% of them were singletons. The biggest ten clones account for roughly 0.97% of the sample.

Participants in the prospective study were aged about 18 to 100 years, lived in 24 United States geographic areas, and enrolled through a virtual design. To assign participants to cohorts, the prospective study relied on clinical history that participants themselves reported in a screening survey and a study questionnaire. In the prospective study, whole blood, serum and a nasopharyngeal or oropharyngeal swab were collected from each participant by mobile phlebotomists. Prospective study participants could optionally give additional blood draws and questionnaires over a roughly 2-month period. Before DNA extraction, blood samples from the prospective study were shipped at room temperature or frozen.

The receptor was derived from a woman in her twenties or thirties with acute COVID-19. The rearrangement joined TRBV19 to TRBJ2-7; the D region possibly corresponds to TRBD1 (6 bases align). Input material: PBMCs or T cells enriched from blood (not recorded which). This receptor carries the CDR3 CASNYRQGSLYEQYF. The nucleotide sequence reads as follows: TGTGCCAGTAATTATCGGCAGGGGTCCCTCTACGAGCAGTACTTC.